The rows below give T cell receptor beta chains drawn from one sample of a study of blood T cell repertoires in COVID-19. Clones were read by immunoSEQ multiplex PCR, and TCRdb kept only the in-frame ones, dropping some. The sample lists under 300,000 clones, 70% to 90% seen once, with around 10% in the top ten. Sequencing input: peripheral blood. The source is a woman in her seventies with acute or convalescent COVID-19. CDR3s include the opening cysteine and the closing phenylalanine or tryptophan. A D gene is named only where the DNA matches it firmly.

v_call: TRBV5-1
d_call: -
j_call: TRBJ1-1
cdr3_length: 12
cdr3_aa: CASSTGNTEAFF

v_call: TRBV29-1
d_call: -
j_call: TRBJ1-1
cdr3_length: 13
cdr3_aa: CSGLTGRNTEAFF

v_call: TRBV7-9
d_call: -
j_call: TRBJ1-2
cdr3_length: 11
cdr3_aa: CASSLSHGYTF

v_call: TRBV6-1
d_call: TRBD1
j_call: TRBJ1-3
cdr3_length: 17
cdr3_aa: CASSERDRRSSGNTIYF

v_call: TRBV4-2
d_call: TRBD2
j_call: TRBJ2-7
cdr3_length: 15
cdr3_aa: CASSQKAGGPMEQYF

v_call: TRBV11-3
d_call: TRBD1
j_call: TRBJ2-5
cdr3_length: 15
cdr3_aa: CASTGWDRDQETQYF

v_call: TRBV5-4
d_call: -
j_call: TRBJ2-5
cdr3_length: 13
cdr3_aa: CASSMGGGETQYF

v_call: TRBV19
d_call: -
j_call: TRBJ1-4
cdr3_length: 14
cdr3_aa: CASKRSDLREKLFF

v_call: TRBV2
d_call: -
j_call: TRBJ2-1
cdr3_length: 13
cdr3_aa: CASSSQLAGEQFF

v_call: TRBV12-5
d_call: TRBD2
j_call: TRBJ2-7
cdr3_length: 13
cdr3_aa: CASGLSGVYEQYF

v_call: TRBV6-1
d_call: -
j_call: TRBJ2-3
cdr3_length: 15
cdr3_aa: CASSETELNLDTQYF

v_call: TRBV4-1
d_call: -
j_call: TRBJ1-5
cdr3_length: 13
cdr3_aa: CASSQDPGQPQHF

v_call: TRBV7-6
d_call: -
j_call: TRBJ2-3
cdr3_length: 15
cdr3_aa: CASSFLAQPTDTQYF

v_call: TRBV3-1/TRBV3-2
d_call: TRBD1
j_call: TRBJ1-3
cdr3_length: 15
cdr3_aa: CASSNTGGSGNTIYF

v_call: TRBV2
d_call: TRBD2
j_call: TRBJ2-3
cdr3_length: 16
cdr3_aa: CASRPGLEVFGDTQYF

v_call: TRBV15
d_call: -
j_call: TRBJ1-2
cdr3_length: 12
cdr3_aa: CATSGSRPFYTF

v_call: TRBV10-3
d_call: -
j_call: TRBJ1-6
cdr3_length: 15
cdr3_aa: CAISESRQENSPLHF

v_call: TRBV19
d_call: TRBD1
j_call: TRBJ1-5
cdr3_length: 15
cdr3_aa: CASSPGTGGHQPQHF

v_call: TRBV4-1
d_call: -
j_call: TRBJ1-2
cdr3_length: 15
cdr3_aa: CVSSRTPQVRYGYTF

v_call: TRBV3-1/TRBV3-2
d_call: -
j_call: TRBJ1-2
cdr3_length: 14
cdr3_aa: CASSQLSRTYGYTF

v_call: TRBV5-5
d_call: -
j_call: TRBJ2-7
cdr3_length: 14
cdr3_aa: CASSFSAQLGEQYF

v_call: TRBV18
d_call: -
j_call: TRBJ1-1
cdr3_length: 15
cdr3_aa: CASSPVDSMNTEAFF

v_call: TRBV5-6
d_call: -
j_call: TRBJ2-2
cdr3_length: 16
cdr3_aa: CASSHYGGGGTGELFF

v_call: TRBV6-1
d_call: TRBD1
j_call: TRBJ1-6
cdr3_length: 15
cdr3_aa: CASSEAAGGNSPLHF

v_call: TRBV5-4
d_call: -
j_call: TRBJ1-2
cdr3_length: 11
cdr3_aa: CASSRGYGYTF

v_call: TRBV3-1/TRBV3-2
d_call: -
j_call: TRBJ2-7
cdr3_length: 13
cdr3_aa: CASRHGSSYEQYF

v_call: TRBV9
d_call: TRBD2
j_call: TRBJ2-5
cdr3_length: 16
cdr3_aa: CASSAAGGPYQETQYF

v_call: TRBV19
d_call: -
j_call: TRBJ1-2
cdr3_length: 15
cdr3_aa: CASSKDDRAGWGYTF